A selection of T cell receptor beta chains follows, all from one sample in a study of blood T cell repertoires in COVID-19. Here immunoSEQ multiplex PCR was the method, and the copy in TCRdb shows in-frame clones only, minus some. The table has approximately 280,000 clones, about 93% seen once. Sequenced input: peripheral blood. The receptors here all came from a woman aged 25-40 years with COVID-19, enrolled during active disease. The CDR3 runs from the conserved cysteine through the conserved F or W. D genes are given only for firm matches. Not every row has a clone size; where given, it reads once, few, many or a size class.

j_gene,d_gene,abundance,v_gene,CDR3aa,CDR3nt
TRBJ1-1,NA,once,TRBV12-3/TRBV12-4,CASSFWQNTEAFF,TGTGCCAGCAGTTTCTGGCAGAACACTGAAGCTTTCTTT
TRBJ1-1,NA,NA,TRBV18,CASSSGVNTEAFF,TGTGCCAGCTCATCAGGCGTGAACACTGAAGCTTTCTTT
TRBJ1-1,NA,once,TRBV5-1,CASSLGRDAEAFF,TGCGCCAGCAGCTTGGGGAGGGATGCTGAAGCTTTCTTT
TRBJ1-2,TRBD1,many,TRBV19,CASSARDRRYGYTF,TGTGCCAGTAGTGCCCGGGACAGACGTTATGGCTACACCTTC
TRBJ1-1,NA,NA,TRBV4-3,CASSQHQGVEAFF,TGCGCCAGCAGCCAACATCAGGGTGTTGAAGCTTTCTTT
TRBJ2-4,NA,NA,TRBV19,CASQPGALAKNIQYF,TGTGCCAGTCAACCAGGTGCTCTAGCCAAAAACATTCAGTACTTC
TRBJ2-3,NA,NA,TRBV4-1,CASSQALTADTQYF,TGCGCCAGCAGCCAAGCACTCACGGCAGATACGCAGTATTTT
TRBJ1-1,TRBD1,NA,TRBV5-5,CASSTTGTGNTEAFF,TGTGCCAGCAGCACCACCGGGACAGGGAACACTGAAGCTTTCTTT
TRBJ1-1,NA,once,TRBV30,CAWSRAEAFF,TGTGCCTGGAGTCGCGCTGAAGCTTTCTTT
TRBJ1-1,TRBD1,NA,TRBV28,CASSTGQDWTEAFF,TGTGCCAGCAGTACCGGACAGGACTGGACTGAAGCTTTCTTT
TRBJ2-7,NA,NA,TRBV28,CASTGPHVYEQYF,TGTGCCAGCACTGGCCCTCATGTCTACGAGCAGTACTTC
TRBJ1-6,NA,NA,TRBV2,CASTSLSGYNSPLHF,TGTGCCAGCACCTCTCTGTCAGGTTATAATTCACCCCTCCACTTT
TRBJ1-2,NA,NA,TRBV6-5,CASKRANYGYTF,TGTGCCAGCAAGAGAGCTAACTATGGCTACACCTTC
TRBJ1-5,NA,NA,TRBV5-5,CASSLGTGFSSNQPQHF,TGTGCCAGCAGCTTGGGTACAGGGTTTTCAAGCAATCAGCCCCAGCATTTT
TRBJ1-6,NA,NA,TRBV5-1,CASSSTIPPGLGGYNSPLHF,TGCGCCAGCAGCTCGACGATTCCCCCAGGTTTAGGGGGCTATAATTCACCCCTCCACTTT
TRBJ2-1,TRBD2,NA,TRBV27,CASRPPGLAGANEQFF,TGTGCCAGTCGACCTCCCGGACTAGCGGGAGCCAATGAGCAGTTCTTC
TRBJ2-2,NA,once,TRBV9,CASSQVRGGTGELFF,TGTGCCAGCTCCCAGGTGCGGGGAGGCACCGGGGAGCTGTTTTTT
TRBJ2-1,TRBD2,NA,TRBV30,CAWSVGTSSYNEQFF,TGTGCCTGGAGTGTCGGGACTAGCTCCTACAATGAGCAGTTCTTC